These 10 T cell receptor beta chains were all obtained from the same sample, sequenced in a study of cytomegalovirus exposure and HLA in healthy donors (dated by TCRdb to about 2017). The library was generated by the immunoSEQ multiplex PCR assay. For the multiplex PCR, a mixture combining 60 forward primers for TCR Vbeta segments and 13 reverse primers for TCR Jbeta segments was used. Not all clones reach the TCRdb copy of this immuneACCESS table, which keeps in-frame sequences only. Checked studies attribute under half of the gap to unresolved V genes and leave the rest unexplained. The sample yields about 140,000 clones; around 57% were counted once. Clones ranked in the top ten supply approximately 1.7% of the sample. Sequenced input: PBMCs. Receptors originate from a male donor in good health and CMV-seronegative.

The chain links TRBV7-3 to TRBJ1-1; 12 bases fit TRBD1. CDR3 length: 14 amino acids. In germline, CDR1 is SGHTA, CDR2 FQGTGA. V gave up 4 bases and J gave up 6 bases; unmatched junction bases: 3. DNA of the CDR3: TGTGCCAGCAGCTGGGGACAGGGGGCCTCTGAAGCTTTCTTT. The encoded protein is CASSWGQGASEAFF.

Only a few counts were recorded for this clone. The chain carries TRBV10-3 and TRBJ2-2; weak D call: TRBD1 (5 bases). The V gene lost 0 bases and the J gene lost 4 bases, with 12 bases spanning the gap. Germline lookup yields CDR1 ENHRY and CDR2 SYGVKD. This CDR3 contains 16 residues. The chain's CDR3 is CAISESPGHLTGELFF. In nucleotides, the CDR3 is TGTGCCATCAGTGAGTCCCCTGGACACCTCACCGGGGAGCTGTTTTTT.

This clone was seen a handful of times. V usage is TRBV19 and J usage is TRBJ1-1, with a tentative D call TRBD1 (6 bases). The CDR3 loop spans 15 amino acids. V lost 9 bases and J lost 2, with 19 bases in between. In germline, CDR1 is LNHDA, CDR2 SQIVND (reference sequence). This chain's CDR3 is CASTLGALGNTEAFF. In nucleotides, the CDR3 is TGTGCCAGCACTCTGGGGGCGCTGGGAAACACTGAAGCTTTCTTT.

The chain couples TRBV7-2 to TRBJ2-5; 7 nucleotides align to TRBD1. Trimming at V came to 5 bases and at J to 4 bases, leaving 10 bases not matched to a gene. The CDR3 covers 15 residues. Germline loops: CDR1 SGHTA, CDR2 FQGNSA. The CDR3 DNA is TGTGCCAGCAGCCCCATCGGACAGGTGGGAGAGACCCAGTACTTC. Its protein is CASSPIGQVGETQYF.

This clone turned up a few times. The chain is built from TRBV2 and TRBJ1-3; no reliable D call. The germline gives CDR1 SNHLY, CDR2 FYNNEI. V lost 4 bases to trimming and J lost 4 bases, with 14 bases between them. The CDR3 sequence is 15 residues long. The DNA of the CDR3 is TGTGCCAGCAGTGCCCTACGGGGATGGGGAAACACCATATATTTT. Its translation: CASSALRGWGNTIYF.

The chain employs TRBV19 and TRBJ1-5; D call uncertain. The V gene lost 3 bases and the J gene lost 1 base, with 10 bases spanning the gap. Germline CDR1 and CDR2: LNHDA and SQIVND (reference sequence). The CDR3 extends over 15 amino acids. CDR3 region: CASSIEGVSNQPQHF. DNA of the CDR3: TGTGCCAGTAGTATCGAGGGAGTCAGCAATCAGCCCCAGCATTTT.

A remark on this clone: This sample includes further DNA sequences coding for the same CDR3. V and J are TRBV7-2 and TRBJ1-5; D is possibly TRBD1 (6 bases). V lost 2 bases and J 5 bases, leaving 10 bases between the germline ends. Per the germline V gene, CDR1 is SGHTA and CDR2 is FQGNSA. CDR3 length: 14 amino acids. CDR3: CASSLRAGDQPQHF. As DNA, the CDR3 is TGTGCCAGCAGCTTACGCGCAGGGGATCAGCCCCAGCATTTT.

CDR3 DNA: TGTGCCAGCAGTCTACAAGCGGGGGGTGAGGAAAAACTGTTTTTT. Its translation is CASSLQAGGEEKLFF. The chain employs TRBV6-1 and TRBJ1-4; possible D gene TRBD1, 5 bases. This CDR3 comprises 15 residues. CDR1 and CDR2 from the germline V gene are MNHNS and SASEGT. The V and J ends lost 5 bases and 8 bases respectively, with 18 bases between them.

The chain recombines TRBV21-1 with TRBJ1-6; the tabulated D call, TRBD1, remains unverified against the DNA. TRBV21-1 corresponds to a pseudogene. The CDR3 has 21 residues. CDR3 coding DNA: TGTGCCAGCAGCGAAGGACAACTAAAGTGGACAGCTCGGTCGGATAATTCACCCCTCCACTTT. Amino acids: CASSEGQLKWTARSDNSPLHF.

This clone was recorded a few times. This chain links TRBV11-2 with TRBJ1-2; weak D call: TRBD1 (6 bases). Deletions cut 0 bases from V and 4 bases from J, with 12 bases between. The germline V gene has CDR1 SGHAT and CDR2 FQNNGV. This CDR3 is built from 15 residues. This CDR3 is CASSLDAGEGYGYTF. The CDR3 DNA sequence: TGTGCCAGCAGCTTAGATGCAGGGGAAGGCTATGGCTACACCTTC.